The rows below give T cell receptor beta chains drawn from one sample of a study of T cell responses to AZD1222 COVID-19 vaccine. The data were produced by immunoSEQ multiplex PCR, yet TCRdb's version contains in-frame clones alone and is incomplete. The sample totals around 140,000 clones. The sequencing sample was made of peripheral blood. The receptors derive from an adult in good health. Each CDR3 is given with its conserved first and last residue. Fields, in order: V gene, J gene, D gene, CDR3 protein, CDR3 DNA. The D gene is left open where the match is weak.

>TRBV19|TRBJ2-2|.
CASSIGGTATGELFF
TGTGCCAGTAGTATAGGGGGAACGGCGACCGGGGAGCTGTTTTTT
>TRBV7-9|TRBJ2-5|.
CASSGPGASGVGETQYF
TGTGCCAGCAGCGGTCCGGGGGCGTCCGGAGTAGGGGAGACCCAGTACTTC
>TRBV11-1|TRBJ2-5|TRBD1
CASSLNRGRQETQYF
TGTGCCAGCAGCTTAAACAGGGGGAGGCAAGAGACCCAGTACTTC
>TRBV5-1|TRBJ1-2|.
CASSLDPRGRSHGYTF
TGCGCCAGCAGCCTAGACCCCCGGGGGCGCTCCCATGGCTACACCTTC
>TRBV6-4|TRBJ1-4|TRBD1
CASRTGQGFFDEKLFF
TGTGCCAGCCGAACGGGACAGGGTTTTTTTGATGAAAAACTGTTTTTT
>TRBV3-1/TRBV3-2|TRBJ2-5|.
CASRPAGGETQYF
TGTGCCAGCAGGCCCGCTGGAGGAGAGACCCAGTACTTC
>TRBV4-3|TRBJ1-4|.
CASSQDRPGRGEKLFF
TGCGCCAGCAGCCAAGATCGTCCGGGGCGGGGTGAAAAACTGTTTTTT
>TRBV9|TRBJ2-2|TRBD2
CASSVRGEYTGELFF
TGTGCCAGCAGCGTCCGGGGGGAGTACACCGGGGAGCTGTTTTTT
>TRBV7-3|TRBJ2-1|.
CASSLGGRFYNEQFF
TGTGCCAGCAGCTTGGGGGGGCGTTTTTACAATGAGCAGTTCTTC
>TRBV6-6|TRBJ1-1|TRBD1
CASSQTGGAAGAPSAFF
TGTGCCAGCAGTCAGACAGGGGGCGCGGCCGGCGCTCCGTCAGCTTTCTTT
>TRBV27|TRBJ1-4|.
CASSSDPATNEKLFF
TGTGCCAGCAGCAGCGACCCTGCAACTAATGAAAAACTGTTTTTT
>TRBV6-5|TRBJ1-4|.
CASRPATTNEKLFF
TGTGCCAGCAGACCGGCAACAACTAATGAAAAACTGTTTTTT
>TRBV5-1|TRBJ1-6|TRBD1
CASSFGQGGSPLHF
TGCGCCAGCAGCTTCGGACAGGGGGGTTCACCCCTCCACTTT
>TRBV28|TRBJ1-2|.
CASPAPYSYGYTF
TGTGCCAGCCCCGCACCATACAGCTATGGCTACACCTTC
>TRBV30|TRBJ1-1|.
CAWSVPITEAFF
TGTGCCTGGAGTGTTCCAATCACTGAAGCTTTCTTT
>TRBV14|TRBJ1-2|.
CASSPAARSYTYGYTF
TGTGCCAGCAGCCCAGCTGCGCGTTCCTATACCTATGGCTACACCTTC
>TRBV27|TRBJ2-1|.
CASSFGGAYNEQFF
TGTGCCAGCAGTTTCGGGGGCGCCTACAATGAGCAGTTCTTC
>TRBV5-1|TRBJ2-7|TRBD2
CASSLGTSGGTYEQYF
TGCGCCAGCAGCTTAGGGACTAGCGGGGGAACCTACGAGCAGTACTTC
>TRBV7-9|TRBJ2-7|.
CASSAGTQAIYEQYF
TGTGCCAGCAGCGCCGGGACGCAGGCTATCTACGAGCAGTACTTC
>TRBV3-1/TRBV3-2|TRBJ2-7|TRBD2
CASSRSSGGSTYEQYF
TGTGCCAGCAGCCGCTCTAGCGGGGGAAGTACCTACGAGCAGTACTTC
>TRBV19|TRBJ1-5|TRBD1
CASSTRGARKTNQPQHF
TGTGCCAGTAGTACCAGGGGGGCCCGTAAAACCAATCAGCCCCAGCATTTT
>TRBV4-2|TRBJ2-1|TRBD2
CASSRTRTSGVYNEQFF
TGTGCCAGCAGCCGCACCCGGACTAGCGGGGTTTACAATGAGCAGTTCTTC
>TRBV5-5|TRBJ1-2|.
CASSLGREAYGYTF
TGTGCCAGCAGCTTGGGCAGGGAAGCCTATGGCTACACCTTC
>TRBV7-2|TRBJ2-1|.
CASSLGIGSYNEQFF
TGTGCCAGCAGCTTAGGTATTGGGTCCTACAATGAGCAGTTCTTC
>TRBV29-1|TRBJ1-1|.
CSVYGGQTEAFF
TGCAGCGTTTACGGGGGCCAAACTGAAGCTTTCTTT
>TRBV5-8|TRBJ2-7|TRBD1
CASSLWTGGYEQYF
TGTGCCAGCAGCCTCTGGACAGGGGGATACGAGCAGTACTTC
>TRBV2|TRBJ2-3|.
CASSLDPSADTQYF
TGTGCCAGCAGTCTAGATCCGTCGGCAGATACGCAGTATTTT
>TRBV6-5|TRBJ1-1|TRBD1
CASRQNRQGRTEAFF
TGTGCCAGCAGGCAAAATAGACAGGGAAGGACTGAAGCTTTCTTT
>TRBV28|TRBJ1-4|.
CATLTGGLNNEKLFF
TGTGCCACCTTAACTGGAGGGCTCAATAATGAAAAACTGTTTTTT
>TRBV19|TRBJ1-2|.
CASTGQRYGYTF
TGTGCCAGTACAGGGCAAAGGTATGGCTACACCTTC
>TRBV11-3|TRBJ1-1|.
CASSLGAGYPEAFF
TGTGCCAGCAGCTTAGGAGCGGGATACCCTGAAGCTTTCTTT
>TRBV30|TRBJ1-1|.
CAWNNLLDGREAFF
TGTGCCTGGAACAACTTGTTGGACGGAAGGGAAGCTTTCTTT